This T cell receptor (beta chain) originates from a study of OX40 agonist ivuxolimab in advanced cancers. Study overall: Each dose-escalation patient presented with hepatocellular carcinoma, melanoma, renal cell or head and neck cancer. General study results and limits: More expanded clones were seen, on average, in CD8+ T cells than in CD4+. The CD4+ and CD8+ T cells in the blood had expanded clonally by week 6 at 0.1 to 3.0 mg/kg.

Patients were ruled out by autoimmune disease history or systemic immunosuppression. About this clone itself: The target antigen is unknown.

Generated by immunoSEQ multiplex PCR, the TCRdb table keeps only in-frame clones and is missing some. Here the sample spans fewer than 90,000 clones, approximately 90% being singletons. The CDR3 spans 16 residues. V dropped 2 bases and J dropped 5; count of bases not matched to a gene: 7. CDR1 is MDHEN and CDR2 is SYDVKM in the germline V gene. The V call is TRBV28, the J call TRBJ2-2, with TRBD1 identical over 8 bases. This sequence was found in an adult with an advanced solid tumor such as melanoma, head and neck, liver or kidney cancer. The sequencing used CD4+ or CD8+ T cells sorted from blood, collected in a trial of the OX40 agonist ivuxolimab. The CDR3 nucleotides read TGTGCCAGCAGTTTAAGCGACAGGGGTTTGACCGGGGAGCTGTTTTTT. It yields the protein CASSLSDRGLTGELFF.